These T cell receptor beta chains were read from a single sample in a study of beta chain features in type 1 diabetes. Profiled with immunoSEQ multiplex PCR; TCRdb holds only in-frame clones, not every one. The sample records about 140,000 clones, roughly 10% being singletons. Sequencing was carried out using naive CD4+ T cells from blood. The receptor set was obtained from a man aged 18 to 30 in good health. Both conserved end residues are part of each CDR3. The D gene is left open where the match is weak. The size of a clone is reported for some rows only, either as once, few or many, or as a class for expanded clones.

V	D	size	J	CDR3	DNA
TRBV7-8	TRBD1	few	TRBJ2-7	CASSLLGGWASYEQYF	TGTGCCAGCAGCCTCCTAGGGGGCTGGGCGTCCTACGAGCAGTACTTC
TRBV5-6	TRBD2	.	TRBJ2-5	CASSPRGGGAGETQYF	TGTGCCAGCAGCCCTAGGGGCGGGGGGGCCGGGGAGACCCAGTACTTC
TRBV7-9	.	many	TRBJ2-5	CASSGGTVQETQYF	TGTGCCAGCAGCGGAGGTACAGTCCAAGAGACCCAGTACTTC
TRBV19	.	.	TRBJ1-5	CASRTEYSNQPQHF	TGTGCCAGCAGGACAGAATATAGCAATCAGCCCCAGCATTTT
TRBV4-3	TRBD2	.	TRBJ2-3	CASSQFRGGAPDTQYF	TGCGCCAGCAGCCAGTTCCGCGGGGGGGCTCCAGATACGCAGTATTTT
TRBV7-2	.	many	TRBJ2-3	CASSGRVSTDTQYF	TGTGCCAGCAGCGGCAGGGTGAGCACAGATACGCAGTATTTT
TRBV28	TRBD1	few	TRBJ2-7	CASSYDRVRSYEQYF	TGTGCCAGCAGTTACGACAGGGTTAGGTCCTACGAGCAGTACTTC
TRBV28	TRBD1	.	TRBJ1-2	CASSLSPGQGPYGYTF	TGTGCCAGCAGTTTATCCCCGGGACAGGGCCCCTATGGCTACACCTTC
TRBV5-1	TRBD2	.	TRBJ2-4	CASSLSPISGGLAKNIQYF	TGCGCCAGCAGCTTGTCCCCCATTAGCGGGGGGTTAGCCAAAAACATTCAGTACTTC
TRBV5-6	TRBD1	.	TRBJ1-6	CASTSTRRGNSPLHF	TGTGCCAGCACCTCCACCCGCAGGGGGAATTCACCCCTCCACTTT
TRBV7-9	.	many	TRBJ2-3	CASSLAALDTQYF	TGTGCCAGCAGCTTAGCCGCGTTAGATACGCAGTATTTT
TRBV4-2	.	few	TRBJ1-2	CASSHEAGRPIHGYTF	TGTGCCAGCAGCCATGAGGCGGGACGACCTATCCATGGCTACACCTTC
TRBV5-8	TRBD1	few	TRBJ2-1	CASSKRQGSRNEQFF	TGTGCCAGCAGCAAAAGACAGGGGTCGAGGAATGAGCAGTTCTTC
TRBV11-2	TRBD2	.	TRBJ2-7	CASSLGGAGGLYEQYF	TGTGCCAGCAGCTTAGGCGGCGCGGGGGGCCTCTACGAGCAGTACTTC
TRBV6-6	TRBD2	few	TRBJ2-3	CASSDLAGGTDTQYF	TGTGCCAGCAGCGACCTAGCGGGGGGCACAGATACGCAGTATTTT
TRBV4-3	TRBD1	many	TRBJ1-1	CASSTGQGHTEAFF	TGCGCCAGCAGCACGGGACAGGGTCACACTGAAGCTTTCTTT
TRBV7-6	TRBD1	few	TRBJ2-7	CASSSVGTGGMEQYF	TGTGCCAGCAGCTCCGTCGGGACAGGGGGCATGGAGCAGTACTTC
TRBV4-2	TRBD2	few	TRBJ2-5	CASSQDQRGGRETQYF	TGTGCCAGCAGCCAAGATCAGCGGGGGGGCCGAGAGACCCAGTACTTC
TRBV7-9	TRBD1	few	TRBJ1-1	CASSLGQGEAFF	TGTGCCAGCAGCTTAGGACAGGGTGAAGCTTTCTTT
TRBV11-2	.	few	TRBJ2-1	CASSLDPGQGLDEQFF	TGTGCCAGCAGCTTAGACCCGGGGCAGGGGCTCGATGAGCAGTTCTTC
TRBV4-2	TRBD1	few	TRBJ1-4	CASSQVMGQPDEKLFF	TGTGCCAGCAGCCAAGTTATGGGACAGCCGGATGAAAAACTGTTTTTT